Below are 17 T cell receptor beta chains sequenced from a single sample in a study of Japanese encephalitis immunity and Zika vaccine responses. MiXCR was run by TCRdb on the 5' RACE reads, yielding one entry per CDR3 protein. The table lists around 1,600 distinct CDR3 sequences, approximately 6.6% of them singletons. For 6 days, PBMCs labeled with CFSE were cultured with peptide pools at approximately 1 ug/mL each. Proliferating CD4 T cells were sorted unfixed as live CD56-CD19-CD16-CD3+CD4+ CFSE-low cells. Sequencing used antigen-activated CD4+ T cells from blood, cultured, obtained during a Zika inactivated vaccine study. These receptors came from an adult woman who received an inactivated Zika virus vaccine.

Many counts were recorded for this clonotype. This chain links TRBV7-9 with TRBJ2-5, with D possibly called TRBD1 or TRBD2 (5 bases each). Germline CDR1 SEHNR, CDR2 FQNEAQ (reference sequence). V dropped 4 bases and J dropped 1 base, with 7 bases sitting between them. The CDR3 loop spans 13 amino acids. CDR3 nucleotide sequence: TGTGCCAGCAGCTCAGGGAGCCAAGAGACCCAGTACTTC. As protein: CASSSGSQETQYF.

In this sample, this clonotype is medium-sized (0.01 to 0.1%). The CDR3 DNA is TGTGCCAGCAGTTACTCGTCCGTCATCATCTATGGCTACACCTTC. This sequence encodes CASSYSSVIIYGYTF. The rearrangement links TRBV6-2 or TRBV6-3 to TRBJ1-2; D remains ambiguous. This CDR3 has 15 residues. CDR1 and CDR2 from the germline V gene are MNHEY and SVGEGT. Trimming shortened V by 0 bases and J by 4 bases, and 12 bases separated the two germline ends.

This clonotype was counted between two and nine times. The chain combines TRBV7-2 with TRBJ1-2; the D is unclear. Trimming removed 4 bases at V and 1 base at J, with 4 bases between. The CDR3 is made up of 12 amino acids. The germline CDR1 and CDR2 sequences are SGHTA and FQGNSA. CDR3 sequence (DNA): TGTGCCAGCAGCTACATTAACTATGGCTACACCTTC. Translated, it gives CASSYINYGYTF.

V and J are TRBV6-1 and TRBJ2-3; 7 positions match TRBD2. The ends lost 0 bases at V and 7 bases at J; junction bases unmatched: 4. The germline V gene has CDR1 MNHNS and CDR2 SASEGT. This CDR3 has 14 amino acids. In nucleotides, the CDR3 is TGTGCCAGCAGTGAAGCGGGAGGGCGGAATACGCAGTATTTT. It is translated as CASSEAGGRNTQYF.

This clonotype has just a few counts. This chain joins TRBV25-1 and TRBJ2-2; D is unresolved. CDR3 size: 13 residues. Germline CDR1 MGHDK, CDR2 SYGVNS. Trimming pared 6 bases from V and 5 bases from J, leaving 10 bases between. The CDR3 DNA reads as TGTGCCAGCAGCTCCCGTGGGACCGGGGAGCTGTTTTTT. Protein product: CASSSRGTGELFF.

This clonotype is deemed medium-sized (0.01 to 0.1%). This sequence joins TRBV3-1 and TRBJ1-6; D not certain. The CDR3 covers 13 residues. V dropped 0 bases and J dropped 7 bases, with 4 bases sitting between them. Germline CDR1 and CDR2: LGHDT and YNNKEL (reference sequence). CDR3 nucleotides: TGTGCCAGCAGCCAAGATAGAAATTCACCCCTCCACTTT. Amino acids: CASSQDRNSPLHF.

This clonotype was observed a handful of times. The chain has TRBV23-1 and TRBJ2-7; D not resolved. TRBV23-1 is treated as an ORF (open reading frame) with a function not yet certain. This CDR3 has 15 residues. V lost 0 bases and J 9 bases, leaving 18 bases between the germline ends. CDR3 bases: TGCGCCAGCAGTCAATCTCAAAACGGTGTGGGTCGGCAGTACTTC. As protein: CASSQSQNGVGRQYF.

This clonotype has just a few counts. The chain uses TRBV6-2 or TRBV6-3 and TRBJ2-2; 7 positions match TRBD2. The CDR3 totals 16 residues. The ends lost 4 bases at V and 4 bases at J; junction bases unmatched: 9. CDR1 and CDR2 from the germline V gene are MNHEY and SVGEGT. The CDR3 reads CASSSGEGPSTGELFF. Written as DNA, the CDR3 is TGTGCCAGCAGTTCGGGGGAGGGCCCTAGCACCGGGGAGCTGTTTTTT.

This clonotype was picked up a small number of times. The chain couples TRBV6-1 to TRBJ1-6; D might be TRBD1 (6 bases). Trimming removed 2 bases at V and 13 bases at J, with 18 bases between. The CDR3 has 15 residues. Germline V gene sequence: CDR1 MNHNS, CDR2 SASEGT. The DNA for the CDR3 is TGTGCCAGCAGTGAAAGGGGTCAGGGGAGCGCTCCCCTCCACTTT. It translates to CASSERGQGSAPLHF.

This clonotype is medium-sized within its sample. The rearrangement links TRBV28 to TRBJ1-2, with D perhaps matching TRBD1 (6 bases). The germline gives CDR1 MDHEN, CDR2 SYDVKM. The CDR3 runs to 14 residues. V lost 5 bases to trimming and J lost 3 bases, with 13 bases between them. For the CDR3, the DNA is TGTGCCAGCAGTCCCCAGGGACATTACTATGGCTACACCTTC. Protein: CASSPQGHYYGYTF.

On this clonotype itself: The junction differs from germline at one of its ends, possibly a read error. V is TRBV18 and J is TRBJ2-1; D might be TRBD1 or TRBD2, each matching 5 bases. The CDR3 is made up of 14 amino acids. Germline V gene lookup returns CDR1 KGHSH and CDR2 LQKENI. As DNA, the CDR3 is TGTAAGACCGGGGTCCAGGGCCCCTACAGTGAGCAGTTCTTC. As protein: CKTGVQGPYSEQFF.

This clonotype is termed medium-sized. The chain joins TRBV29-1 to TRBJ2-5; D is tentatively TRBD1 or TRBD2 (6 bases each). With 4 bases removed from V and 5 bases from J, the gap between germline ends came to 11 bases. Germline CDR1 reads SQVTM; CDR2 reads ANQGSEA. The CDR3 consists of 12 residues. CDR3 amino acids: CSVARGAETQYF. CDR3 bases: TGCAGCGTTGCTAGGGGGGCGGAGACCCAGTACTTC.

The chain has TRBV15 and TRBJ1-1; a weak D match, TRBD1 (5 bases). The germline V gene encodes CDR1 LNHNV and CDR2 YYDKDF (reference sequence). The CDR3 length is 15 residues. Between the trimmed V and J ends, which lost 0 bases and 5 bases, there was a span of 13 bases. Written as DNA, the CDR3 is TGTGCCACCAGCAGAGATCGTTTTTCAGGGACTGAAGCTTTCTTT. Translated: CATSRDRFSGTEAFF.

The genes are TRBV10-3 and TRBJ2-1; D is possibly TRBD2 (5 bases). Germline V gene sequence: CDR1 ENHRY, CDR2 SYGVKD. The CDR3 is 11 residues long. The ends were cut back, 5 bases at V and 8 bases at J, with 7 bases in the middle. CDR3 protein: CAISLADEQFF. The CDR3 coding sequence is TGTGCCATCAGTCTAGCCGATGAGCAGTTCTTC.

The V and J genes are TRBV29-1 and TRBJ1-4; D not resolved. V was pared by 6 bases and J by 0 bases, with 11 bases between. Germline-derived CDR1 and CDR2 are SQVTM and ANQGSEA. CDR3 length: 14 amino acids. The CDR3 nucleotides read TGCAGCGTCCCGGGGATAGCAACTAATGAAAAACTGTTTTTT. Protein product: CSVPGIATNEKLFF.

This clonotype was seen a handful of times. The chain carries TRBV12-3 or TRBV12-4 and TRBJ1-6, with 7 bases fitting TRBD1. Losses at the gene ends were 1 base for V and 10 bases for J; bases not matched to a gene: 7. The CDR3 contains 15 residues. CDR3 nucleotides: TGTGCCAGCAGTTTAGGGCAGGGGGTTTGGTCACCCCTCCACTTT. Amino acids: CASSLGQGVWSPLHF.

This clonotype was detected only a few times. The gene calls are TRBV15 and TRBJ1-1; D ambiguous. V was shortened by 0 bases and J by 0 bases, with 11 bases between the two germline ends. Germline V gene lookup returns CDR1 LNHNV and CDR2 YYDKDF (reference sequence). The length of the CDR3 is 16 residues. CDR3 sequence: CATSRDLKTVNTEAFF. The CDR3 DNA is TGTGCCACCAGCAGAGATTTAAAAACAGTGAACACTGAAGCTTTCTTT.